This T cell receptor (beta chain) is from a study of CD8 T cells in ankylosing spondylitis. Study findings and constraints: Characteristic, it appeared, of ankylosing spondylitis blood was a TCR beta motif of eight highly homologous variants. Previously reported in reactive arthritis synovial fluid and blood were some of the motif variants. Matched ankylosing spondylitis synovial fluid reportedly contained a significantly enriched population of disease-linked clones. The authors found the disease-linked clones to be CD8+ and relatively rare in peripheral blood.

This clonotype has a count of ten or more. No antigen is known for it. Libraries of TCR beta came from quantitative 5'-RACE with molecular barcodes. TCRdb itself ran the 5' RACE reads through MiXCR, one entry per CDR3 protein. The sample includes 650,000 to 800,000 distinct CDR3 sequences, around 17% of them seen just once. The CDR3 has 16 residues. The V gene end was trimmed by 4 bases and the J gene end by 9 bases; junction bases not matched to a gene: 10. Germline CDR1 and CDR2: MNHEY and SMNVEV (reference sequence). J is TRBJ2-1 and V is TRBV27; TRBD2 matches 12 bases. This TCR derives from a male donor with ankylosing spondylitis. Sequenced input: blood, either unsorted or a sorted T cell fraction (not recorded which). The CDR3 DNA is TGTGCCAGCAGTTATTCTAGCGGGAGGGCTTCGACTGAGCAGTTCTTC. This sequence encodes CASSYSSGRASTEQFF.